A single sample gave rise to the 7 T cell receptor beta chains below, sequenced in a study of blood T cells in healthy people across ages. A J-beta primer mix and a sample-barcoded 5' primer were used in a second PCR of roughly 7 to 12 cycles. TCRdb used MiXCR to reprocess the 5' RACE reads, holding one entry per CDR3 protein. The sample has about 970,000 distinct CDR3 sequences, approximately 50% seen once; the top ten hold roughly a fifth. Sequenced: blood. These receptors were collected from a woman between 55 and 75 years old in good health.

A note on this clonotype: A junction boundary mismatches the germline segment, possibly from a read error. V usage is TRBV2 and J usage is TRBJ1-5; D possibly corresponds to TRBD1 (5 bases). The CDR3 has 14 amino acids. CDR1 is SNHLY, CDR2 FYNNEI, per germline. CDR3 region: CASTELGDNQPQHF. CDR3 nucleotide sequence: TGTGCCAGCACTGAATTGGGGGACAATCAGCCCCAGCATTTT.

V usage is TRBV20-1 and J usage is TRBJ2-5; 7 bases match TRBD2. CDR1 and CDR2 from the germline V gene are DFQATT and SNEGSKA (reference sequence). The CDR3 is 16 residues long. V lost 0 bases to trimming and J lost 4 bases; unmatched junction nucleotides: 11. CDR3 DNA: TGCAGTGCTAGAGATAGACTAGCCTCAGCAGGAGAGACCCAGTACTTC. It translates to CSARDRLASAGETQYF.

The chain recombines TRBV20-1 with TRBJ2-3; D is perhaps TRBD1 (5 bases). Trimming cost V 3 bases and J 0 bases, with 10 bases left between them. The CDR3 length is 14 residues. From germline, CDR1 is DFQATT and CDR2 SNEGSKA (reference sequence). The CDR3 here is CSASNRISTDTQYF. The CDR3 DNA sequence: TGCAGTGCTAGCAACAGGATAAGCACAGATACGCAGTATTTT.

CDR3 sequence (DNA): TGCAGTGCTCCTCCCGGGGGGGTCCATATCTATGGCTACACCTTC. Translating gives CSAPPGGVHIYGYTF. The genes are TRBV20-1 and TRBJ1-2; D might be TRBD1 (5 bases). This CDR3 is built from 15 residues. The V gene's germline CDR1 is DFQATT and CDR2 SNEGSKA (reference sequence). The ends were cut back, 5 bases at V and 4 bases at J, with 20 bases in the middle.

This clonotype was counted a few times. The chain joins TRBV12-3 or TRBV12-4 to TRBJ1-2; D gene ambiguous. V was trimmed by 2 bases and J by 2 bases, leaving 6 bases between them. The CDR3 runs 13 residues. CDR3 sequence: CASSLLGNYGYTF. The CDR3 DNA sequence: TGTGCCAGCAGTTTACTGGGGAACTATGGCTACACCTTC.

Of note for this clonotype: A much larger clone lies one base from this, so it may be a read error. The rearrangement links TRBV5-1 to TRBJ1-1; D call uncertain. Germline V lookup: CDR1 SGHRS, CDR2 YFSETQ. V was trimmed by 0 bases and J by 2 bases, leaving 14 bases between them. This CDR3 is built from 16 residues. The CDR3 DNA is TGCGCCAGCAGCTTGGGCGTGGGGTCGGAAAACACTGAAGCTTTCTTT. This translates into CASSLGVGSENTEAFF.

The chain combines TRBV20-1 with TRBJ2-1, with TRBD1 matching 8 bases. V was clipped by 0 bases and J by 8 bases; unmatched bases: 9. The CDR3 has 15 amino acids. CDR1 and CDR2 from the germline V gene are DFQATT and SNEGSKA (reference sequence). This CDR3 reads CSARDRPGGAYEQFF. The CDR3 DNA is TGCAGTGCTAGAGATAGGCCAGGGGGCGCGTATGAGCAGTTCTTC.